Shown below are 10 T cell receptor beta chains from a single sample sequenced in a study of blood T cell repertoires in COVID-19. Clones were sequenced by immunoSEQ multiplex PCR, and TCRdb holds only the in-frame ones, with some missing. The data show 200,000 to 250,000 clones, 85% to 90% seen once. The specimen sequenced was PBMCs or T cells enriched from blood (not recorded which). The receptors were sampled from a man aged 50 to 59 who had been exposed to COVID-19.

This CDR3 is CASRLRVLGQAYV. The CDR3 region has the DNA TGTGCAAGTCGCTTAAGGGTCTTGGGACAGGCGTACGTC. The chain employs TRBV12-2 and TRBJ2-7; TRBD1, the table's D call, lacks a check against the DNA. TRBV12-2 is a pseudogene locus. The CDR3 consists of 13 residues.

The chain carries TRBV28 and TRBJ2-3; the match to TRBD1 covers 7 bases. Germline values: CDR1 MDHEN, CDR2 SYDVKM. V was clipped by 7 bases and J by 1 base; unmatched bases: 11. The CDR3 sequence is 16 residues long. The CDR3 region has the DNA TGTGCCAGCAACGCCGCCGGGACAGCAGGCACAGATACGCAGTATTTT. Translation: CASNAAGTAGTDTQYF.

The chain joins TRBV6-5 to TRBJ1-1; a weak D match, TRBD1 (5 bases). V was trimmed by 5 bases and J by 4 bases, leaving 11 bases between them. This CDR3 is built from 13 residues. CDR1 and CDR2 (germline): MNHEY, SVGAGI. The CDR3 reads CASSPGRFTEAFF. The CDR3 DNA is TGTGCCAGCAGTCCAGGGAGGTTCACTGAAGCTTTCTTT.

The chain uses TRBV7-9 and TRBJ2-3; unclear D gene. The CDR3 spans 14 residues. Trimming removed 5 bases at V and 6 bases at J, with 15 bases between. In germline, CDR1 is SEHNR, CDR2 FQNEAQ (reference sequence). CDR3: CASSPQRYQDTQYF. DNA for the CDR3: TGTGCCAGCAGCCCCCAGAGGTATCAGGATACGCAGTATTTT. Supplemented by reference TRBV7-9 and TRBJ2-3, the full variable domain reads DTGVSQNPRHKITKRGQNVTFRCDPISEHNRLYWYRQTLGQGPEFLTYFQNEAQLEKSRLLSDRFSAERPKGSFSTLEIQRTEQGDSAMYLCASSPQRYQDTQYFGPGTRLTVL.

This chain links TRBV6-4 with TRBJ1-1; TRBD1 matches at 10 bases. Germline-derived CDR1 and CDR2 are MRHNA and SNTAGT. The CDR3 sequence is 13 residues long. Unmatched junction bases numbered 1, after V lost 4 bases and J lost 5 bases. The CDR3 spells CASSGDRGTEAFF. The CDR3, as DNA: TGTGCCAGCAGTGGGGACAGGGGAACTGAAGCTTTCTTT.

The gene calls are TRBV6-5 and TRBJ1-2; maybe TRBD1 (5 bases). The CDR3 contains 14 residues. Germline loops: CDR1 MNHEY, CDR2 SVGAGI. V was pared by 7 bases and J by 4 bases, with 16 bases between. CDR3 amino acids: CASTRNIGGYGYTF. The CDR3 nucleotides are TGTGCCAGCACAAGAAACATCGGGGGCTATGGCTACACCTTC.

This clone occurred once. The chain is built from TRBV5-1 and TRBJ1-6, with TRBD1 matching over 7 bases. V dropped 0 bases and J dropped 7; count of bases not matched to a gene: 4. Germline CDR1 is SGHRS and CDR2 is YFSETQ. The CDR3 spans 15 residues. The CDR3 sequence: CASSLAQGRNSPLHF. CDR3 DNA sequence: TGCGCCAGCAGCTTGGCACAGGGGAGGAATTCACCCCTCCACTTT.

A few counts support this clone. The J gene is TRBJ2-7, the V gene TRBV24-1; unclear D gene. CDR3 size: 11 residues. The germline CDR1 and CDR2 sequences are KGHDR and SFDVKD. Between the trimmed V and J ends, which lost 10 bases and 4 bases, there was a span of 10 bases. CDR3 DNA sequence: TGTGCCACTAGTCCTAGGTACGAGCAGTACGTC. Translated, it gives CATSPRYEQYV.

The chain is built from TRBV3-1 (or the pseudogene TRBV3-2) and TRBJ2-7; maybe TRBD1 (5 bases). Trimming removed 4 bases at V and 3 bases at J, with 16 bases between. The CDR3 is 15 residues long. Germline-derived CDR1 and CDR2 are LGHDT and YNNKEL (reference sequence). The CDR3 protein is CASSRNRSPIYEQYF. The CDR3 bases are TGTGCCAGCAGCCGCAACAGGAGTCCAATCTACGAGCAGTACTTC.

The chain links TRBV7-8 to TRBJ2-7; 8 bases are a match to TRBD2. The germline CDR1 and CDR2 sequences are SGHVS and FQNEAQ. The junction had 12 bases not matched to a gene; V was cut back by 5 bases and J by 0 bases. CDR3 length: 17 amino acids. In DNA, the CDR3 is TGTGCCAGCAGCGACCCTACTAGCGGAAGGAGCTCCTACGAGCAGTACGTC. Its translation is CASSDPTSGRSSYEQYV.